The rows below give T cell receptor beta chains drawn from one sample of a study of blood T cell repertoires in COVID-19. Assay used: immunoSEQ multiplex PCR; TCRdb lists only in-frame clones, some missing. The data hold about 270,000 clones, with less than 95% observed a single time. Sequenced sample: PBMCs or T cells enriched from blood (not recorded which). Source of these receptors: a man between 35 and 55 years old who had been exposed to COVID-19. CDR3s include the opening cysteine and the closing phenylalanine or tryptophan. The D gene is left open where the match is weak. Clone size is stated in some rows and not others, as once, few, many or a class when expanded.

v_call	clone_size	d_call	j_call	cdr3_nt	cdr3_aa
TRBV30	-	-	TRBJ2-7	TGTGCCTGGAGTGTAAGCCGATCCTACCTCTCCTACGAGCAGTACTTC	CAWSVSRSYLSYEQYF
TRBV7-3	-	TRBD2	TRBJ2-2	TGTGCCAGCAGCTTAGGGGCTAGCGGGAGTGTCACCGGGGAGCTGTTTTTT	CASSLGASGSVTGELFF
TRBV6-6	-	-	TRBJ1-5	TGTGCCAGCAGTTCTTCCCTGGAGGAGCCCCAGCATTTT	CASSSSLEEPQHF
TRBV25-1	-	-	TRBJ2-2	TGTGCCAGCAGTGAGCAGGGGTTAATGAACACCGGGGAGCTGTTTTTT	CASSEQGLMNTGELFF
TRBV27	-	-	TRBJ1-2	TGTGCCAGCAGTTTATCTCGAGGCACCTATGGCTACACCTTC	CASSLSRGTYGYTF
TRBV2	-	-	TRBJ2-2	TGTGCCAGCATTGTCGACAGTTCGGTCGCCGGGGAGCTGTTTTTT	CASIVDSSVAGELFF
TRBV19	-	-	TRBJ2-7	TGTGCCAGTAGTTTCGGTCTGACCTACGAGCAGTACTTC	CASSFGLTYEQYF
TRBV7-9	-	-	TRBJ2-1	TGTGCCAGCAGCTCCGGGTTTCTCTGGCCACCCTACAATGAGCAGTTCTTC	CASSSGFLWPPYNEQFF
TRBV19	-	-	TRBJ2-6	TGTGCCAGTAGTATCATTACAGGGACTGGGGCCAACGTCCTGACTTTC	CASSIITGTGANVLTF
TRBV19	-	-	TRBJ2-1	TGTGCCAGTAGTATAGCCAGGGGAAATGAGCAGTTCTTC	CASSIARGNEQFF
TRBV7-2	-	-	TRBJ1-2	TGTGCCAGCAGTATAGGAGGGGACTTCTATGGCTACACCTTC	CASSIGGDFYGYTF
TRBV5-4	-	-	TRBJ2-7	TGTGCCAGCAGCCCCAACCCCGCGGACTCCTACGAGCAGTACTTC	CASSPNPADSYEQYF
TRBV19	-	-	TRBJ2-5	TGTGCCAGTAGTATAGATCGCGAGACAGGCCAAGAGACCCAGTACTTC	CASSIDRETGQETQYF
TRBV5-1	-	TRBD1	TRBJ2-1	TGCGCCAGCAGCTTGGGACAGGGGGCTAATGAGCAGTTCTTC	CASSLGQGANEQFF
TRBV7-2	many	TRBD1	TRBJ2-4	TGTGCCAGCAGCTTAATGTCAGGGGGTAAAAACATTCAGTACTTC	CASSLMSGGKNIQYF
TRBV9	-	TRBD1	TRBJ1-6	TGTGCCAGCAGCGTAGCCGGGACAGGGGTTTCACCCCTCCACTTT	CASSVAGTGVSPLHF
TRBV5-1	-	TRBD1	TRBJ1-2	TGCGCCAGCAGCTTGGAGCGACAGGGTTTTTATGGCTACACCTTC	CASSLERQGFYGYTF
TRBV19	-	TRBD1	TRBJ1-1	TGTGCCAGTAGTACCTCAGGGGGGCCGAACACTGAAGCTTTCTTT	CASSTSGGPNTEAFF
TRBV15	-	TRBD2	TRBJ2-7	TGTGCCACCAGCAGAGTTCTGGGACTAGACTACGAGCAGTACTTC	CATSRVLGLDYEQYF
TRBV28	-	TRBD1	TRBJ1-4	TGTGCCAGCAGGAAGGGGGCGCGAGGTGAAAAACTGTTTTTT	CASRKGARGEKLFF
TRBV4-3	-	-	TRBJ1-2	TGCGCCAGCAGCCAAAAATTAGGACAGTCTAACTATGGCTACACCTTC	CASSQKLGQSNYGYTF
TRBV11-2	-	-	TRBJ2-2	TGTGCCAGCAGCTTATTTTCCGCCGGGGAGCTGTTTTTT	CASSLFSAGELFF
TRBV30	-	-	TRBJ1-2	TGTGCCTGGCTCAAGGGAGCCTATGGCTACACCTTC	CAWLKGAYGYTF
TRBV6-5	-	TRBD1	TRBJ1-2	TGTGCCAGCAGTCCGGGACAGGGATCCAACTATGGCTACACCTTC	CASSPGQGSNYGYTF
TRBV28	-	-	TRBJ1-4	TGTGCCAGCAGAGACGGGGGACCTAATGAAAAACTGTTTTTT	CASRDGGPNEKLFF
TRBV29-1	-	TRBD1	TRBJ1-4	TGCAGCGTTGCGGCAGGGGGCGCAAGGGAAAAACTGTTTTTT	CSVAAGGAREKLFF
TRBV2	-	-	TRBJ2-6	TGTGCCAGCAGTCGCCTAGCCTCTGGGGCCAACGTCCTGACTTTC	CASSRLASGANVLTF
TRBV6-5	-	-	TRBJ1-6	TGTGCCAGCTCTGCAAGCGGTCAGAGTAATTCACCCCTCCACTTT	CASSASGQSNSPLHF
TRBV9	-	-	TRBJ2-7	TGTGCCAGCAGCGTAGACCCGGGACAAATTTACGAGCAGTACTTC	CASSVDPGQIYEQYF